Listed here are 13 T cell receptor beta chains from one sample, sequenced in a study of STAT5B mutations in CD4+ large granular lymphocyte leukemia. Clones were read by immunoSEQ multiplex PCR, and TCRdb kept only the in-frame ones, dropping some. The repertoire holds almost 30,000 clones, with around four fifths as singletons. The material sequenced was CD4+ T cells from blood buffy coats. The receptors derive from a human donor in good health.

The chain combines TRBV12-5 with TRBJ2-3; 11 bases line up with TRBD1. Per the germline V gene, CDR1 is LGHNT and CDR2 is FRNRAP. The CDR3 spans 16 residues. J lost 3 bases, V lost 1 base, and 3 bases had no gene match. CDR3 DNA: TGTGCTAGTGGTTTGGGGACAGGGGGCGCGACAGATACGCAGTATTTT. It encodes CASGLGTGGATDTQYF.

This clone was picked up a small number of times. CDR3 nucleotide sequence: TGTGCCAGCAGCCAAGCGATAGCGGGGAGCACAGATACGCAGTATTTT. It specifies CASSQAIAGSTDTQYF. The chain is built from TRBV14 and TRBJ2-3; TRBD2 matches 8 bases. This CDR3 region has 16 residues. CDR1 and CDR2 from the germline V gene are SGHDN and FVKESK. With 1 base clipped from V and 0 bases from J, the junction kept 3 bases outside the gene matches.

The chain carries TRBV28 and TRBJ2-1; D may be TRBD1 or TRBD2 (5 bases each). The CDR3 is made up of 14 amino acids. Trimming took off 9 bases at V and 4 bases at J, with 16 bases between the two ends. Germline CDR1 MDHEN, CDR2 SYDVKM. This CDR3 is CASLGRQRYNEQFF. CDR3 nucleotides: TGTGCCAGTCTGGGGAGACAGAGGTACAATGAGCAGTTCTTC.

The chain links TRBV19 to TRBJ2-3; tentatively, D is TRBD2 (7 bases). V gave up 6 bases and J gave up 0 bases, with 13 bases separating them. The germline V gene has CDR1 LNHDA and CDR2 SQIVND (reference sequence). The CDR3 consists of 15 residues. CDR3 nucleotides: TGTGCCAGTAGCTCGCGGGGGCGTAGCACAGATACGCAGTATTTT. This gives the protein CASSSRGRSTDTQYF.

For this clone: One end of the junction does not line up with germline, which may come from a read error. The CDR3, as DNA: TGTGCCAGCAGCCTAGGAGGACAGGGAGGAGAGACCCAGTACTTC. Protein product: CASSLGGQGGETQYF. The chain has TRBV13 and TRBJ2-5; 8 nucleotides agree with TRBD1. CDR1 is PRHDT and CDR2 is FYEKMQ in the germline V gene (reference sequence). CDR3 length: 15 amino acids.

The CDR3 here is CASSQDLGQTQYF. CDR3 in DNA: TGTGCCAGCAGCCAAGATTTAGGCCAGACCCAGTACTTC. J is TRBJ2-5 and V is TRBV4-2; D is undetermined. Deletions cut 0 bases from V and 6 bases from J, with 8 bases between. Germline CDR1 LGHNA, CDR2 YNFKEQ. The CDR3 covers 13 residues.

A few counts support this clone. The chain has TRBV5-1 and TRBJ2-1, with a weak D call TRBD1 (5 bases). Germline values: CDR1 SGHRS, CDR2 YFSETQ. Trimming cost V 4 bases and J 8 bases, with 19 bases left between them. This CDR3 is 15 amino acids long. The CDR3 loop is CASSHNQGLADEQFF. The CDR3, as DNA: TGCGCCAGCAGCCACAATCAGGGCCTGGCGGATGAGCAGTTCTTC.

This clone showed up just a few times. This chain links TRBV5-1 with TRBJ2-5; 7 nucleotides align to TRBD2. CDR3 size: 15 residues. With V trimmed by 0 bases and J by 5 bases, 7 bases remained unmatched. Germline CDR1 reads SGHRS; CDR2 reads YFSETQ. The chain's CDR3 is CASSLVGGYAETQYF. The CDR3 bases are TGCGCCAGCAGCTTGGTCGGGGGGTATGCGGAGACCCAGTACTTC.

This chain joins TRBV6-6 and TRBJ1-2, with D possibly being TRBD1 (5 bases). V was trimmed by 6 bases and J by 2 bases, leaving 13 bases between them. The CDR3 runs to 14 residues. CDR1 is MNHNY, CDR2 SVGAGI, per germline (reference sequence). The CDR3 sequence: CASSLQGENYGYTF. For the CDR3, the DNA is TGTGCCAGCAGCCTCCAAGGGGAGAACTATGGCTACACCTTC.

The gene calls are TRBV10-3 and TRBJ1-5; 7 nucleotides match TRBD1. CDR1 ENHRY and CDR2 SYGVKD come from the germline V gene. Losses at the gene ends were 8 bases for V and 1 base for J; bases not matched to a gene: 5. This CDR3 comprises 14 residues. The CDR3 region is CAIGDSGSNQPQHF. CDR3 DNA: TGTGCCATCGGGGACAGTGGGAGCAATCAGCCCCAGCATTTT.

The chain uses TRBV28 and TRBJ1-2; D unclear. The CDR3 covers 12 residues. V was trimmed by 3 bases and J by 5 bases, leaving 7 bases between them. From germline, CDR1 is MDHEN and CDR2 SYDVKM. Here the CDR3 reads CASSFLGYGYTF. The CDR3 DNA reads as TGTGCCAGCAGTTTCCTTGGGTATGGCTACACCTTC.

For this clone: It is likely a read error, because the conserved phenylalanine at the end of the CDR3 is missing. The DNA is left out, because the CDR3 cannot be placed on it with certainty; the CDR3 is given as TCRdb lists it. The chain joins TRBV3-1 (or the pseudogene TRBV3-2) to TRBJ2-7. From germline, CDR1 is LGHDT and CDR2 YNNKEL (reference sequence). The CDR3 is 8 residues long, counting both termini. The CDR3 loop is CASSQEVP.

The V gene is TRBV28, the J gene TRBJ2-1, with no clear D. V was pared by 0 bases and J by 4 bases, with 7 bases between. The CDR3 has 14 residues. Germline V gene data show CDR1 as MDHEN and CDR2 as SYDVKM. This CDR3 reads CASSLWVQYNEQFF. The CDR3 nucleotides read TGTGCCAGCAGTTTATGGGTCCAGTACAATGAGCAGTTCTTC.